Below are 16 T cell receptor beta chains sequenced from a single sample in a study of OX40 agonist ivuxolimab in advanced cancers. The assay was immunoSEQ multiplex PCR, and TCRdb's table has in-frame clones only and misses some. This table holds 95,000 to 150,000 clones, 80% to 95% found once. The sample consisted of CD4+ or CD8+ T cells sorted from blood, taken in a trial of the OX40 agonist ivuxolimab. These TCRs come from an adult with an advanced solid tumor such as melanoma, head and neck, liver or kidney cancer.

CDR3 protein: CASSFGTGGNTEAFF. The CDR3 DNA is TGCGCCAGCAGCTTTGGGACAGGGGGGAACACTGAAGCTTTCTTT. This chain joins TRBV5-1 and TRBJ1-1; 11 bases line up with TRBD1. V was pared by 2 bases and J by 1 base, with 1 base of the junction left unmatched. CDR3 length equals 15 residues. Looked up from germline, CDR1 is SGHRS and CDR2 is YFSETQ.

DNA for the CDR3: TGTGCCAGCAGCTTAAAGAGTCCCGGGGAGCTGTTTTTT. Its translation: CASSLKSPGELFF. This chain connects TRBV7-6 to TRBJ2-2; unclear D gene. V was pared by 2 bases and J by 6 bases, with 7 bases between. The CDR3 contains 13 residues. Germline V lookup: CDR1 SGHVS, CDR2 FNYEAQ.

In this sample, this clone turned up once. J is TRBJ2-3 and V is TRBV7-9; 8 positions match TRBD2. The CDR3 is made up of 17 amino acids. Germline V CDR1 and CDR2: SEHNR, FQNEAQ (reference sequence). Trimming took 5 bases from V and 0 from J; bases not matched to a gene: 10. The CDR3 sequence: CASSRQRGPGSTDTQYF. CDR3 bases: TGTGCCAGCAGCCGCCAGCGGGGGCCGGGGAGCACAGATACGCAGTATTTT.

The rearrangement joins TRBV10-2 to TRBJ2-7, with 8 bases identical to TRBD2. The CDR3 sequence is 16 residues long. From germline, CDR1 is WSHSY and CDR2 SAAADI. V lost 8 bases to trimming and J lost 3 bases; unmatched junction nucleotides: 15. Written as DNA, the CDR3 is TGCGCCAGCCTAGGACTAGCATCAGCCCTATACTACGAGCAGTACTTC. Translation gives CASLGLASALYYEQYF.

The gene calls are TRBV21-1 and TRBJ1-4. TRBV21-1 is classified as a pseudogene. This CDR3 is built from 16 residues. CDR3 DNA: TGTGCCACCATCGTCGGGGGGCCCGCAACTAATGAAAAACTGTTTTTT. Its protein is CATIVGGPATNEKLFF.

CDR3 bases: TGTGCCAGCAGCTTACAGGGGGCGAACACCGGGGAGCTGTTTTTT. Translating gives CASSLQGANTGELFF. This sequence joins TRBV11-2 and TRBJ2-2; TRBD1 matches at 7 bases. Germline-derived CDR1 and CDR2 are SGHAT and FQNNGV. Trimming took 2 bases from V and 0 from J; bases not matched to a gene: 0. The CDR3 loop spans 15 amino acids.

The rearrangement uses TRBV20-1 and TRBJ2-5; 8 positions match TRBD2. The CDR3 totals 11 residues. V was clipped by 5 bases and J by 5 bases; unmatched bases: 1. CDR1 and CDR2 from the germline V gene are DFQATT and SNEGSKA (reference sequence). This chain's CDR3 is CSAQRGETQYF. CDR3 nucleotide sequence: TGCAGTGCTCAGCGGGGGGAGACCCAGTACTTC.

CDR3 protein: CASSIGGTIYQETQYF. The CDR3 DNA reads as TGTGCCAGTAGTATAGGGGGGACAATCTATCAAGAGACCCAGTACTTC. The chain joins TRBV19 to TRBJ2-5; D may be TRBD1 (6 bases). Trimming removed 1 base from V and 2 bases from J, with 14 bases in between. Germline CDR1 reads LNHDA; CDR2 reads SQIVND (reference sequence). The CDR3 is 16 amino acids.

The CDR3 nucleotides are TGTGCCAGCAAACCCCGCAGGAACACCGGGGAGCTGTTTTTT. Protein product: CASKPRRNTGELFF. The chain has TRBV6-1 and TRBJ2-2; no clear D gene. The V gene lost 7 bases and the J gene lost 1 base, with 10 bases spanning the gap. The CDR3 has 14 amino acids. Germline lookup yields CDR1 MNHNS and CDR2 SASEGT.

The chain employs TRBV5-1 and TRBJ2-1; 10 bases align to TRBD1. Germline assignment: CDR1 SGHRS and CDR2 YFSETQ. V gave up 3 bases and J gave up 5 bases; unmatched junction bases: 5. The CDR3 runs 15 residues. The CDR3 nucleotides read TGCGCCAGCAGCTGGGGGGACAGGGGCAACAATGAGCAGTTCTTC. Its protein is CASSWGDRGNNEQFF.

The chain combines TRBV6-5 with TRBJ2-3, with a possible D match to TRBD2 (5 bases). CDR3 length equals 14 residues. Germline V gene lookup returns CDR1 MNHEY and CDR2 SVGAGI. Trimming shortened V by 8 bases and J by 2 bases, and 14 bases separated the two germline ends. CDR3: CASGVSGLTDTQYF. The CDR3, as DNA: TGTGCCAGCGGGGTGAGCGGCCTCACAGATACGCAGTATTTT.

Here the CDR3 reads CASSRDSGSTGELFF. The CDR3 region has the DNA TGTGCCAGCAGCCGGGACAGCGGGAGCACCGGGGAGCTGTTTTTT. The J gene is TRBJ2-2, the V gene TRBV7-3; D is perhaps TRBD2 (8 bases). Germline V gene lookup returns CDR1 SGHTA and CDR2 FQGTGA. The CDR3 covers 15 residues. The germline V and J ends were trimmed by 5 bases and 4 bases, with 14 bases remaining between them.

This clone has a single count. The rearrangement joins TRBV4-1 to TRBJ1-2, with D perhaps TRBD1 (5 bases). Germline V gives CDR1 MGHRA, CDR2 YSYEKL. The CDR3 runs 15 residues. With 4 bases removed from V and 2 bases from J, the gap between germline ends came to 14 bases. The CDR3 is CASSLSRGENYGYTF. The CDR3 DNA reads as TGCGCCAGCAGCCTATCACGGGGGGAAAACTATGGCTACACCTTC.

The V and J genes are TRBV25-1 and TRBJ1-1; tentatively, D is TRBD1 (5 bases). The germline CDR1 and CDR2 sequences are MGHDK and SYGVNS. V lost 0 bases and J 1 base, leaving 9 bases between the germline ends. This CDR3 comprises 15 residues. CDR3 nucleotide sequence: TGTGCCAGCAGTGAATACGGGGACCGGAACACTGAAGCTTTCTTT. Amino acids: CASSEYGDRNTEAFF.

The chain recombines TRBV4-2 with TRBJ2-2; 10 nucleotides align to TRBD2. CDR1 LGHNA and CDR2 YNFKEQ come from the germline V gene. The CDR3 covers 16 residues. Trimming at V came to 2 bases and at J to 6 bases, leaving 6 bases not matched to a gene. CDR3 coding DNA: TGTGCCAGCAGCCAACCTAGCGGGAGCGGGGCCGGGGAGCTGTTTTTT. This codes for CASSQPSGSGAGELFF.

The CDR3 protein is CASSYSMGPYEQYF. The CDR3 DNA is TGTGCCAGCAGTTACTCGATGGGACCCTACGAGCAGTACTTC. The chain links TRBV6-6 to TRBJ2-7, with D perhaps TRBD1 or TRBD2 (5 bases each). Germline V lookup: CDR1 MNHNY, CDR2 SVGAGI (reference sequence). V was clipped by 0 bases and J by 2 bases, with 8 bases between them. The CDR3 extends over 14 amino acids.